The 17 T cell receptor beta chains below were found in one sample sequenced in a study of cytomegalovirus exposure and HLA in healthy donors. Vbeta (60) and Jbeta (13) primers were used in the PCR. Clones were read by immunoSEQ multiplex PCR, and TCRdb kept only the in-frame ones, dropping some. The table lists roughly 190,000 clones, around 76% of them singletons. Sequences were obtained from PBMCs. The receptor set was obtained from a woman in her twenties or thirties in good health and CMV-seropositive.

This chain uses TRBV30 with TRBJ1-1; D not resolved. CDR3 size: 13 residues. The germline V and J ends were trimmed by 3 bases and 0 bases, with 8 bases remaining between them. In germline, CDR1 is GTSNPN, CDR2 SVGIG (reference sequence). The CDR3 DNA reads TGTGCCTGGAGGAAATCTATGAACACTGAAGCTTTCTTT. This codes for CAWRKSMNTEAFF.

This clone was found once. The gene calls are TRBV10-3 and TRBJ1-5; tentative D call: TRBD1 (5 bases). With 8 bases removed from V and 4 bases from J, the gap between germline ends came to 12 bases. CDR3 size: 13 residues. Germline assignment: CDR1 ENHRY and CDR2 SYGVKD. This CDR3 is CAIRQGGNQPQHF. The CDR3, as DNA: TGTGCCATCCGGCAGGGTGGGAATCAGCCCCAGCATTTT.

The V call is TRBV29-1, the J call TRBJ1-2, with 7 bases aligning to TRBD1. The CDR3 has 15 residues. CDR1 and CDR2 (germline): SQVTM, ANQGSEA. V trimming: 0 bases; J trimming: 8 bases; junction bases outside the gene matches: 12. CDR3 sequence reads: CSVEETGDIPRGYTF. CDR3 nucleotides: TGCAGCGTTGAAGAAACAGGGGACATCCCGAGGGGCTACACCTTC.

The chain employs TRBV28 and TRBJ1-1; D is possibly TRBD1 (5 bases). V was clipped by 1 base and J by 1 base, with 10 bases between them. The germline V gene has CDR1 MDHEN and CDR2 SYDVKM. This CDR3 is built from 15 residues. This CDR3 reads CASSLSGGWNTEAFF. The CDR3 DNA follows: TGTGCCAGCAGTTTATCGGGGGGATGGAACACTGAAGCTTTCTTT.

The chain is built from TRBV30 and TRBJ2-7; TRBD1 matches at 8 bases. Germline loops: CDR1 GTSNPN, CDR2 SVGIG (reference sequence). CDR3 length: 13 amino acids. V trimming: 4 bases; J trimming: 4 bases; junction bases outside the gene matches: 6. DNA of the CDR3: TGTGCCTGGAATGCGGACAGGGCGTACGAGCAGTACTTC. This codes for CAWNADRAYEQYF.

The chain couples TRBV18 to TRBJ1-1; possibly TRBD1 for D (6 bases). CDR1 and CDR2 from the germline V gene are KGHSH and LQKENI. Trimming removed 2 bases from V and 1 base from J, with 11 bases in between. This CDR3 has 15 amino acids. CDR3 amino acids: CASSPYGTPNTEAFF. CDR3 nucleotides: TGTGCCAGCTCACCATACGGGACACCGAACACTGAAGCTTTCTTT.

The chain links TRBV29-1 to TRBJ2-2, with 7 bases lining up with TRBD1. Trimming cost V 7 bases and J 4 bases; bases outside gene matches: 9. This CDR3 region has 14 residues. Germline CDR1 and CDR2: SQVTM and ANQGSEA. The DNA of the CDR3 is TGCAGCGGATACAGGGGTGGAGGCACCGGGGAGCTGTTTTTT. Protein sequence: CSGYRGGGTGELFF.

Details on this clone: The sample carries other DNA sequences with the same CDR3. The chain has TRBV18 and TRBJ2-7, with 7 positions matching TRBD1. Germline V gives CDR1 KGHSH, CDR2 LQKENI. With 2 bases clipped from V and 3 bases from J, the junction kept 4 bases outside the gene matches. There are 14 residues in the CDR3. CDR3 residues: CASSPTRDSYEQYF. The CDR3 nucleotides are TGTGCCAGCTCACCAACCCGGGACAGCTACGAGCAGTACTTC.

V usage is TRBV7-2 and J usage is TRBJ2-7; 7 positions agree with TRBD1. Germline V gene data show CDR1 as SGHTA and CDR2 as FQGNSA. Unmatched junction bases numbered 9, after V lost 3 bases and J lost 4 bases. This CDR3 has 15 residues. CDR3 region: CASSLSPGQSYEQYF. CDR3 nucleotide sequence: TGTGCCAGCAGCTTGAGCCCGGGACAGAGTTACGAGCAGTACTTC.

The V call is TRBV7-2, the J call TRBJ1-1; D gene unclear. Germline assignment: CDR1 SGHTA and CDR2 FQGNSA. Trimming left V 4 bases short and J 6 bases short, with 15 bases between. The CDR3 spans 14 residues. CDR3: CASSSRKMSAEAFF. CDR3 nucleotides: TGTGCCAGCAGCTCAAGAAAGATGTCAGCTGAAGCTTTCTTT.

This rearrangement joins TRBV5-4 to TRBJ2-7, with D possibly matching TRBD1 (7 bases). V was pared by 3 bases and J by 8 bases, with 21 bases between. There are 15 residues in the CDR3. The germline V gene has CDR1 SGHNT and CDR2 YYREEE (reference sequence). CDR3 nucleotide sequence: TGTGCCAGCAGCTCCGCCTCGGGAGACAGGGAGCAGCAGTACTTC. Protein product: CASSSASGDREQQYF.

This rearrangement joins TRBV9 to TRBJ2-5, with D possibly matching TRBD2 (7 bases). The CDR3 contains 14 residues. V lost 2 bases to trimming and J lost 5 bases, with 13 bases between them. Germline V gene lookup returns CDR1 SGDLS and CDR2 YYNGEE. The chain's CDR3 is CASSVGGARETQYF. The DNA of the CDR3 is TGTGCCAGCAGCGTGGGGGGGGCCCGGGAGACCCAGTACTTC.

V and J are TRBV5-1 and TRBJ1-1, with 8 bases identical to TRBD1. V trimming: 1 base; J trimming: 4 bases; junction bases outside the gene matches: 3. CDR1 SGHRS and CDR2 YFSETQ come from the germline V gene. The CDR3 spans 14 residues. This chain's CDR3 is CASSLTGGITEAFF. The CDR3 DNA follows: TGCGCCAGCAGCTTGACAGGGGGGATCACTGAAGCTTTCTTT.

The rearrangement links TRBV4-3 to TRBJ1-4, with no clear D. There are 16 residues in the CDR3. Trimming left V 1 base short and J 7 bases short, with 16 bases between. Looked up from germline, CDR1 is LGHNA and CDR2 is YSLEER. This CDR3 is CASSQVYRGVFEKLFF. As DNA, the CDR3 is TGCGCCAGCAGCCAAGTTTATCGGGGAGTGTTTGAAAAACTGTTTTTT.

This sequence joins TRBV7-6 and TRBJ2-1; 7 nucleotides align to TRBD2. J lost 3 bases, V lost 5 bases, and 10 bases had no gene match. The germline V gene has CDR1 SGHVS and CDR2 FNYEAQ. This CDR3 is built from 16 residues. CDR3 region: CASSLVGGRFYNEQFF. CDR3 coding DNA: TGTGCCAGCAGCCTAGTGGGCGGGAGATTCTACAATGAGCAGTTCTTC.

This clone has only a few counts. The J gene is TRBJ1-3, the V gene TRBV6-5; D not certain. In germline, CDR1 is MNHEY, CDR2 SVGAGI. V shed 6 bases and J shed 7 bases, with 7 bases lying between them. CDR3 size: 11 residues. CDR3 region: CASSSSNTIYF. The CDR3 DNA is TGTGCCAGCAGCTCAAGCAACACCATATATTTT.

The chain employs TRBV27 and TRBJ1-5; D gene unclear. Germline V gene sequence: CDR1 MNHEY, CDR2 SMNVEV (reference sequence). This CDR3 spans 15 amino acids. The V end lost 6 bases, the J end lost 3 bases, and 15 bases lay between the germline ends. Here the CDR3 DNA reads TGTGCCAGCAGGGCCGGCACTAGAAACAATCAGCCCCAGCATTTT. Amino acid sequence: CASRAGTRNNQPQHF.